The 7 T cell receptor beta chains in this list originate from one sample, sequenced in a study of blood T cell repertoires in COVID-19. The assay was immunoSEQ multiplex PCR, and TCRdb's table has in-frame clones only and misses some. The sample includes fewer than 150,000 clones, less than 85% seen only once; the top ten take around 6.8%. What was sequenced was peripheral blood. The receptors come from a human donor in a cohort sampled during active COVID-19.

The chain links TRBV7-2 to TRBJ1-6; no definite D call. The V end lost 5 bases, the J end lost 6 bases, and 11 bases lay between the germline ends. Germline V gene sequence: CDR1 SGHTA, CDR2 FQGNSA. The CDR3 sequence is 14 residues long. The CDR3 spells CASSPRLFNSPLHF. The CDR3 bases are TGTGCCAGCAGCCCTAGACTCTTTAATTCACCCCTCCACTTT.

This chain uses TRBV19 with TRBJ1-1, with 12 nucleotides matching TRBD1. Looked up from germline, CDR1 is LNHDA and CDR2 is SQIVND (reference sequence). The CDR3 consists of 18 residues. V was pared by 3 bases and J by 3 bases, with 11 bases of the junction left unmatched. The CDR3 sequence is CASSMLGTGGSWDTEAFF. The CDR3 nucleotides read TGTGCCAGTAGTATGCTGGGGACAGGGGGCTCCTGGGACACTGAAGCTTTCTTT.

This clone was recorded once. V is TRBV7-9 and J is TRBJ1-4, with 7 bases matching TRBD1. The CDR3 loop spans 15 amino acids. Germline V gives CDR1 SEHNR, CDR2 FQNEAQ (reference sequence). V trimming: 1 base; J trimming: 5 bases; junction bases outside the gene matches: 4. In DNA form, the CDR3 reads TGTGCCAGCAGCTTAGAAGGGACAGTGAATGAAAAACTGTTTTTT. Translating it yields CASSLEGTVNEKLFF.

This clone appeared a single time. The rearrangement uses TRBV19 and TRBJ1-2; D uncertain. This CDR3 comprises 14 residues. Germline V gene lookup returns CDR1 LNHDA and CDR2 SQIVND (reference sequence). Trimming shortened V by 6 bases and J by 7 bases, and 18 bases separated the two germline ends. The CDR3 loop reads CASRSTGRLAGYTF. CDR3 DNA sequence: TGTGCCAGTAGAAGTACCGGGCGACTAGCTGGCTACACCTTC.

This sequence joins TRBV28 and TRBJ2-2; tentatively, D is TRBD1 (6 bases). Germline V gene data show CDR1 as MDHEN and CDR2 as SYDVKM. The CDR3 is 13 amino acids. The V gene lost 5 bases and the J gene lost 9 bases, with 13 bases spanning the gap. CDR3 nucleotides: TGTGCCAGCAGTGCACACCGGGACAGGGAGCTGTTTTTT. As protein: CASSAHRDRELFF.

The chain is built from TRBV29-1 and TRBJ2-1; a weak D match, TRBD2 (5 bases). This CDR3 contains 12 residues. In germline, CDR1 is SQVTM, CDR2 ANQGSEA. Trimming took 4 bases from V and 13 from J, leaving 17 bases between them. CDR3 bases: TGCAGCGTTGCCCCGCCCAGTTCGGGACAGTTCTTC. As protein: CSVAPPSSGQFF.

In its sample, this clone was seen a few times. The V and J genes are TRBV5-1 and TRBJ2-5; 10 nucleotides match TRBD1. This CDR3 comprises 17 residues. CDR1 is SGHRS and CDR2 is YFSETQ in the germline V gene. V trimming: 4 bases; J trimming: 0 bases; junction bases outside the gene matches: 9. The CDR3 region is CASSGTGANPNQETQYF. As DNA, the CDR3 is TGCGCCAGCAGCGGGACAGGGGCGAACCCAAACCAAGAGACCCAGTACTTC. Based on the CDR3 plus reference TRBV5-1 and TRBJ2-5, the full variable domain is KAGVTQTPRYLIKTRGQQVTLSCSPISGHRSVSWYQQTPGQGLQFLFEYFSETQRNKGNFPGRFSGRQFSNSRSEMNVSTLELGDSALYLCASSGTGANPNQETQYFGPGTRLLVL.